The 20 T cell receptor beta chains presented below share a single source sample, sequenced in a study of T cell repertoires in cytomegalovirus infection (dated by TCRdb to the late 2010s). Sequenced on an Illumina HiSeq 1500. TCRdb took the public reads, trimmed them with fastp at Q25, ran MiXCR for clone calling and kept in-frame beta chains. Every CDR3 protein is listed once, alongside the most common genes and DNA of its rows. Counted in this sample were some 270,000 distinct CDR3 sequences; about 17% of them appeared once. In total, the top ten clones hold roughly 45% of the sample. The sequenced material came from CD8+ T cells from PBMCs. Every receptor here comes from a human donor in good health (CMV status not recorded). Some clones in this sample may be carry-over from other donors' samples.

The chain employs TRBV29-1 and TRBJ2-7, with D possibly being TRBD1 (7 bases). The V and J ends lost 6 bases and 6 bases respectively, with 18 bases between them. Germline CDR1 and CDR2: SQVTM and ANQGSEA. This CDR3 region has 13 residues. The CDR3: CSVKEGQPVEQYF. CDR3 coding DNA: TGCAGCGTGAAGGAGGGACAGCCGGTCGAGCAGTACTTC.

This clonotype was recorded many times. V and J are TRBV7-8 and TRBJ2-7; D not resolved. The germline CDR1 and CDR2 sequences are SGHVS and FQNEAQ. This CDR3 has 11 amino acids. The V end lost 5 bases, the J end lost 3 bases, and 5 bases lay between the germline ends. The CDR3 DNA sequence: TGTGCCAGCAGCCCGGACTACGAGCAGTACTTC. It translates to CASSPDYEQYF.

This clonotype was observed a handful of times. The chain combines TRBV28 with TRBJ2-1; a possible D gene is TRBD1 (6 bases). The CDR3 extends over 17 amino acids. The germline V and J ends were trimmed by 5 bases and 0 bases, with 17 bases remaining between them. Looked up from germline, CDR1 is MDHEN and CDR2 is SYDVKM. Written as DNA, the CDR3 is TGTGCCAGCAGTATCCGGGACATAATCAGCTCCTACAATGAGCAGTTCTTC. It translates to CASSIRDIISSYNEQFF.

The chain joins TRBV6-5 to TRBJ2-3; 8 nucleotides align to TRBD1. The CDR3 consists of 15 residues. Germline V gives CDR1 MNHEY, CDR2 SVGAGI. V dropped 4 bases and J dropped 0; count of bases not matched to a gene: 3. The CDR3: CASSSQGASTDTQYF. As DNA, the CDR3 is TGTGCCAGCAGTTCCCAGGGGGCGAGCACAGATACGCAGTATTTT.

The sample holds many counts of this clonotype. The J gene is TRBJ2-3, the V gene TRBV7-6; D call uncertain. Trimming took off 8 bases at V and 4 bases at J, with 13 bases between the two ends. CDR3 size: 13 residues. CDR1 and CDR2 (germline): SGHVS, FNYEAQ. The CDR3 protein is CASSEQIPDTQYF. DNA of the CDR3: TGTGCCAGCTCTGAACAGATCCCAGATACGCAGTATTTT.

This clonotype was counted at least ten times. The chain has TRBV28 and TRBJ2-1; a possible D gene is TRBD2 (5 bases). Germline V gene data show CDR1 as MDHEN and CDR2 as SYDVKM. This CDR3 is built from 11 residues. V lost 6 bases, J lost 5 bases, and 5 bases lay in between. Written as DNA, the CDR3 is TGTGCCAGCAGGGAGGACAATGAGCAGTTCTTC. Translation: CASREDNEQFF.

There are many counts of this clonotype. CDR3 coding DNA: TGTGCCAGCAGTCGGGTTATGAACACTGAAGCTTTCTTT. It specifies CASSRVMNTEAFF. The gene calls are TRBV27 and TRBJ1-1; D is ambiguous. There are 13 residues in the CDR3. From germline, CDR1 is MNHEY and CDR2 SMNVEV (reference sequence). V lost 5 bases, J lost 0 bases, and 7 bases lay in between.

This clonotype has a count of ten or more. CDR3 sequence: CASSYLGPSQPQHF. The CDR3 nucleotides read TGTGCCAGCAGTTACCTCGGCCCCTCTCAGCCCCAGCATTTT. The chain joins TRBV7-2 to TRBJ1-5; the D is unclear. Per the germline V gene, CDR1 is SGHTA and CDR2 is FQGNSA. The V end lost 6 bases, the J end lost 6 bases, and 15 bases lay between the germline ends. This CDR3 spans 14 amino acids.

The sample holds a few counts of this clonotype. The CDR3 protein is CASSQETGGTYNEQFF. The CDR3 nucleotides read TGCGCCAGCAGCCAAGAGACAGGGGGTACGTACAATGAGCAGTTCTTC. This chain connects TRBV4-3 to TRBJ2-1; 9 nucleotides agree with TRBD1. Looked up from germline, CDR1 is LGHNA and CDR2 is YSLEER. Germline trimming cut 0 bases from V and 4 bases from J; bases unmatched to any gene: 4. CDR3 length: 16 residues.

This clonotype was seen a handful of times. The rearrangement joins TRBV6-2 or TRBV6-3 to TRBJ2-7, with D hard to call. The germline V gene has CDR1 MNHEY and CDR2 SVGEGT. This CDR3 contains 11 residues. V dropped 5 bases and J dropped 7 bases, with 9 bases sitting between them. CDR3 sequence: CASSQGSEQYF. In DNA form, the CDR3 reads TGTGCCAGCAGTCAAGGGTCGGAGCAGTACTTC.

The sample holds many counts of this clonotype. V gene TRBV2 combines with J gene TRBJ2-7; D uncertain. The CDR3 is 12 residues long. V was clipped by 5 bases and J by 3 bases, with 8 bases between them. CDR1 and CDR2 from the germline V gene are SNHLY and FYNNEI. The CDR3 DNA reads TGTGCCAGCAGTCCCACCTACTACGAGCAGTACTTC. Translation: CASSPTYYEQYF. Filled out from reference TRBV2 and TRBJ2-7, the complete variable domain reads EPEVTQTPSHQVTQMGQEVILRCVPISNHLYFYWYRQILGQKVEFLVSFYNNEISEKSEIFDDQFSVERPDGSNFTLKIRSTKLEDSAMYFCASSPTYYEQYFGPGTRLTVT.

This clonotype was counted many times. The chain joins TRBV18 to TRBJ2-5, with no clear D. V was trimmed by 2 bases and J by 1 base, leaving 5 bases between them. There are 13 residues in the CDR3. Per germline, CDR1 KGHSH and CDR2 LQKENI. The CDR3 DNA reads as TGTGCCAGCTCACCAGTCGGCCAAGAGACCCAGTACTTC. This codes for CASSPVGQETQYF. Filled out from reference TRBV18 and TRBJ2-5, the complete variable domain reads NAGVMQNPRHLVRRRGQEARLRCSPMKGHSHVYWYRQLPEEGLKFMVYLQKENIIDESGMPKERFSAEFPKEGPSILRIQQVVRGDSAAYFCASSPVGQETQYFGPGTRLLVL.

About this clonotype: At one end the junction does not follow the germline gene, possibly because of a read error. The CDR3 nucleotides read TGTGCCAGCAGCTTAGGCGGTGCGGACTCCTATGATTCACCCCTCCACTTT. Translation: CASSLGGADSYDSPLHF. The chain carries TRBV7-8 and TRBJ1-6; no definite D call. Germline V gene lookup returns CDR1 SGHVS and CDR2 FQNEAQ. The CDR3 runs to 17 residues.

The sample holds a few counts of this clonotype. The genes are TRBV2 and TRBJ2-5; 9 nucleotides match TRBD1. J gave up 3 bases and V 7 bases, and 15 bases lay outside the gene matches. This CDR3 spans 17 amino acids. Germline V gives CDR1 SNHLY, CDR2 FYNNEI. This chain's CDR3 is CASTKSLRDREKETQYF. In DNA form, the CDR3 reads TGTGCCAGCACAAAGAGTCTCAGGGACAGGGAGAAAGAGACCCAGTACTTC.

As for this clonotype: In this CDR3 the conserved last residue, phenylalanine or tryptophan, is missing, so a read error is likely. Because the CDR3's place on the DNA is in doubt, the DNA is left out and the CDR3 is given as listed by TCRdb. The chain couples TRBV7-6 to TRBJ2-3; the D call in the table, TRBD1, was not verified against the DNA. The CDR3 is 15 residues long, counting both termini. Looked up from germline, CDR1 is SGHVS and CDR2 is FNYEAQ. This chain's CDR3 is CASSLGLGGGAPRVL.

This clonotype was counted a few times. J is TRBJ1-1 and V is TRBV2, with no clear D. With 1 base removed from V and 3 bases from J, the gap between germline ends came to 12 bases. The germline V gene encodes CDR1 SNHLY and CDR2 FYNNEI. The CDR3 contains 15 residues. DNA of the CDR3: TGTGCCAGCAGTGAAGATCGCGTCTCCCACACTGAAGCTTTCTTT. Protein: CASSEDRVSHTEAFF.

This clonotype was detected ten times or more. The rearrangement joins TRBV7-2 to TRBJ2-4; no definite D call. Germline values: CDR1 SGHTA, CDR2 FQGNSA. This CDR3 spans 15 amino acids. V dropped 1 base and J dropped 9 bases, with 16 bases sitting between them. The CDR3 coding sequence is TGTGCCAGCAGCTTAGGGTATCCGCAAAAAGTCATTCAGTACTTC. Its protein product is CASSLGYPQKVIQYF.

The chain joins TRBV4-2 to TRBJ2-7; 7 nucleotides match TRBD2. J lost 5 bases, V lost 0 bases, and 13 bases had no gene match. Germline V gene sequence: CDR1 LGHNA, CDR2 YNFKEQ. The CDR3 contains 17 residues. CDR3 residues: CASSQEGASGASDEQYF. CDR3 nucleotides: TGTGCCAGCAGCCAAGAGGGAGCTAGCGGTGCCTCGGACGAGCAGTACTTC.

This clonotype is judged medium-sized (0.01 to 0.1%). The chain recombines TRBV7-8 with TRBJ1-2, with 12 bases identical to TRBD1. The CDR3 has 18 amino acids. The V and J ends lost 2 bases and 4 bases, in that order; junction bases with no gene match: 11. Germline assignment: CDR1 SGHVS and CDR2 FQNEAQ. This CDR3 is CASSLFGTGGLSGYGYTF. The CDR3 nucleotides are TGTGCCAGCAGCTTATTCGGGACAGGGGGCCTTTCAGGCTATGGCTACACCTTC.

The CDR3 loop reads CASSLSPGGASGYTF. DNA of the CDR3: TGCGCCAGCAGCTTGTCTCCAGGGGGCGCGTCTGGCTACACCTTC. V is TRBV5-1 and J is TRBJ1-2; 8 bases align to TRBD1. After removal of 1 base from V and 7 bases from J, the junction contained 9 bases not matched to a gene. CDR3 length: 15 amino acids. The V gene's germline CDR1 is SGHRS and CDR2 YFSETQ.